A single sample gave rise to the 20 T cell receptor beta chains below, sequenced in a study of OX40 agonist ivuxolimab in advanced cancers. Data came from immunoSEQ multiplex PCR; TCRdb stores just in-frame clones and leaves some out. There are about 27,000 clones in the sample; about nine tenths occur only once, and about 20% lies in the top ten. This specimen was CD4+ or CD8+ T cells sorted from blood, taken in a trial of the OX40 agonist ivuxolimab. These receptors all stem from an adult with an advanced solid tumor such as melanoma, head and neck, liver or kidney cancer.

The chain has TRBV27 and TRBJ1-1; no definite D call. The CDR3 length is 13 residues. The germline V gene encodes CDR1 MNHEY and CDR2 SMNVEV (reference sequence). V gave up 2 bases and J gave up 7 bases, with 11 bases separating them. CDR3 sequence (DNA): TGTGCCAGCAGTTTAGTTGCGGGGAGTGAAGCTTTCTTT. Residues: CASSLVAGSEAFF.

This chain joins TRBV29-1 and TRBJ1-2; D is unclear. The CDR3 has 13 amino acids. CDR1 is SQVTM and CDR2 is ANQGSEA in the germline V gene. Trimming cost V 2 bases and J 4 bases, with 11 bases left between them. CDR3 DNA: TGCAGCGTTGAACGCCCGACGGGCTATGGCTACACCTTC. This translates into CSVERPTGYGYTF.

The chain carries TRBV4-2 and TRBJ1-2; no firm D call. V lost 4 bases to trimming and J lost 6 bases, with 9 bases between them. In germline, CDR1 is LGHNA, CDR2 YNFKEQ. CDR3 length: 12 residues. CDR3 region: CASSLLGNGYTF. CDR3 bases: TGTGCCAGCAGCCTCCTCGGGAATGGCTACACCTTC.

The rearrangement links TRBV4-3 to TRBJ1-6; tentatively, D is TRBD1 (5 bases). V was trimmed by 0 bases and J by 13 bases, leaving 13 bases between them. The CDR3 has 14 residues. Germline lookup yields CDR1 LGHNA and CDR2 YSLEER. CDR3 in amino acids: CASSQERGVGPLHF. For the CDR3, the DNA is TGCGCCAGCAGCCAAGAGCGAGGGGTCGGGCCCCTCCACTTT.

The sample holds a few counts of this clone. The genes are TRBV4-1 and TRBJ1-1; D is ambiguous. V was trimmed by 0 bases and J by 0 bases, leaving 8 bases between them. This CDR3 comprises 15 residues. Looked up from germline, CDR1 is MGHRA and CDR2 is YSYEKL. Here the CDR3 DNA reads TGCGCCAGCAGCCAAGAGACCGGCTTGAACACTGAAGCTTTCTTT. Translating it yields CASSQETGLNTEAFF.

This clone appeared once. The V call is TRBV4-1, the J call TRBJ2-1; 10 nucleotides align to TRBD2. The junction had 10 bases not matched to a gene; V was cut back by 0 bases and J by 5 bases. Germline V gene lookup returns CDR1 MGHRA and CDR2 YSYEKL. The CDR3 spans 18 residues. The chain's CDR3 is CASSQEGAAGGQNNEQFF. The CDR3 coding sequence is TGCGCCAGCAGCCAAGAAGGGGCAGCGGGGGGGCAAAACAATGAGCAGTTCTTC.

V usage is TRBV6-1 and J usage is TRBJ2-1; 10 bases fit TRBD2. Germline CDR1 MNHNS, CDR2 SASEGT. This CDR3 has 15 amino acids. The trim removed 2 bases at V and 2 bases at J, leaving 0 bases unmatched. The CDR3 reads CASSELAGAYNEQFF. CDR3 in DNA: TGTGCCAGCAGTGAACTAGCGGGAGCCTACAATGAGCAGTTCTTC.

The rearrangement joins TRBV2 to TRBJ2-1; D is ambiguous. V lost 4 bases, J lost 1 base, and 8 bases lay in between. CDR3 size: 14 residues. The V gene's germline CDR1 is SNHLY and CDR2 FYNNEI. The CDR3 sequence is CASSGVTSYNEQFF. The DNA of the CDR3 is TGTGCCAGCAGTGGGGTAACGTCCTACAATGAGCAGTTCTTC.

This clone was detected once. This chain uses TRBV6-5 with TRBJ2-2; D is perhaps TRBD2 (5 bases). This CDR3 has 14 residues. The V gene's germline CDR1 is MNHEY and CDR2 SVGAGI. V lost 7 bases, J lost 2 bases, and 11 bases lay in between. The CDR3 sequence is CASMDLGNTGELFF. DNA of the CDR3: TGTGCCAGCATGGACTTAGGAAACACCGGGGAGCTGTTTTTT.

The J gene is TRBJ2-7, the V gene TRBV7-9, with D maybe TRBD1 (6 bases). Trimming pared 5 bases from V and 3 bases from J, leaving 11 bases between. Germline V CDR1 and CDR2: SEHNR, FQNEAQ (reference sequence). The CDR3 covers 13 residues. CDR3 DNA: TGTGCCAGCAGCGACAGGTTACTCTACGAGCAGTACTTC. Amino acids: CASSDRLLYEQYF.

This chain connects TRBV7-9 to TRBJ1-1; a possible D gene is TRBD1 (6 bases). In germline, CDR1 is SEHNR, CDR2 FQNEAQ (reference sequence). V lost 1 base and J lost 0, with 12 bases in between. The CDR3 runs 16 residues. CDR3 DNA sequence: TGTGCCAGCAGCTTAGGCGAGGGACACATGAACACTGAAGCTTTCTTT. Translated, it gives CASSLGEGHMNTEAFF. Full variable domain (missing parts from reference TRBV7-9 and TRBJ1-1): DTGVSQNPRHKITKRGQNVTFRCDPISEHNRLYWYRQTLGQGPEFLTYFQNEAQLEKSRLLSDRFSAERPKGSFSTLEIQRTEQGDSAMYLCASSLGEGHMNTEAFFGQGTRLTVV.

CDR3 coding DNA: TGTGCCACGGCAGTTCAGGGGGCGTATAGCACAGATACGCAGTATTTT. It codes for CATAVQGAYSTDTQYF. The chain employs TRBV28 and TRBJ2-3, with TRBD1 matching 8 bases. Germline CDR1 MDHEN, CDR2 SYDVKM. With 10 bases clipped from V and 0 bases from J, the junction kept 12 bases outside the gene matches. There are 16 residues in the CDR3.

The rearrangement joins TRBV6-4 to TRBJ2-2; D is unclear. The CDR3 is 15 amino acids. Germline V gives CDR1 MRHNA, CDR2 SNTAGT. The V end lost 2 bases, the J end lost 4 bases, and 11 bases lay between the germline ends. The CDR3 region is CASSDGQDLTGELFF. The CDR3 nucleotides read TGTGCCAGCAGTGACGGTCAGGACCTCACCGGGGAGCTGTTTTTT.

The chain couples TRBV28 to TRBJ1-5, with TRBD1 matching over 7 bases. The CDR3 is made up of 16 amino acids. CDR1 is MDHEN, CDR2 SYDVKM, per germline. With 1 base clipped from V and 1 base from J, the junction kept 4 bases outside the gene matches. The CDR3 coding sequence is TGTGCCAGCAGTTTATACAGGGGCACAAGCAATCAGCCCCAGCATTTT. Protein product: CASSLYRGTSNQPQHF.

The CDR3 coding sequence is TGTGCCAGTAAAAGGGGGACAGGCGCCTACAATGAGCAGTTCTTC. This encodes CASKRGTGAYNEQFF. V gene TRBV7-6 combines with J gene TRBJ2-1; TRBD1 aligns across 8 bases. CDR1 is SGHVS, CDR2 FNYEAQ, per germline. V lost 9 bases to trimming and J lost 2 bases; unmatched junction nucleotides: 9. The CDR3 sequence is 15 residues long.

CDR3 residues: CASRVGGGGTGELFF. The CDR3 DNA sequence: TGTGCCAGCAGAGTCGGGGGGGGCGGTACCGGGGAGCTGTTTTTT. The chain recombines TRBV6-5 with TRBJ2-2, with 8 bases lining up with TRBD2. V lost 6 bases to trimming and J lost 5 bases; unmatched junction nucleotides: 8. The CDR3 contains 15 residues. The germline V gene has CDR1 MNHEY and CDR2 SVGAGI.

V usage is TRBV6-1 and J usage is TRBJ1-2; a possible D gene is TRBD1 (6 bases). The germline V and J ends were trimmed by 3 bases and 0 bases, with 14 bases remaining between them. The length of the CDR3 is 16 residues. Germline V lookup: CDR1 MNHNS, CDR2 SASEGT. The CDR3 DNA follows: TGTGCCAGCAGTGAGTATCCAGGGGCCGCTAACTATGGCTACACCTTC. Its protein is CASSEYPGAANYGYTF.

This chain joins TRBV7-6 and TRBJ1-1; 8 bases line up with TRBD1. CDR1 and CDR2 from the germline V gene are SGHVS and FNYEAQ. CDR3 length: 15 amino acids. V was pared by 4 bases and J by 4 bases, with 8 bases of the junction left unmatched. The CDR3 here is CASSWGTGSPTEAFF. For the CDR3, the DNA is TGTGCCAGCAGCTGGGGGACAGGTAGTCCCACTGAAGCTTTCTTT.

V usage is TRBV7-2 and J usage is TRBJ2-6, with 9 bases identical to TRBD1. Germline CDR1 SGHTA, CDR2 FQGNSA. The ends lost 5 bases at V and 2 bases at J; junction bases unmatched: 7. The CDR3 sequence is 17 residues long. The CDR3 loop reads CASSLTGGVTGANVLTF. CDR3 bases: TGTGCCAGCAGCCTTACAGGGGGCGTCACTGGGGCCAACGTCCTGACTTTC. The full variable domain, completed using reference TRBV7-2 and TRBJ2-6, is GAGVSQSPSNKVTEKGKDVELRCDPISGHTALYWYRQSLGQGLEFLIYFQGNSAPDKSGLPSDRFSAERTGGSVSTLTIQRTQQEDSAVYLCASSLTGGVTGANVLTFGAGSRLTVL.

The chain recombines TRBV5-1 with TRBJ2-5, with unresolved D. The CDR3 runs 14 residues. V was cut by 3 bases and J by 4 bases, with 13 bases left in between. Germline CDR1 and CDR2: SGHRS and YFSETQ. The CDR3: CASSSAFAGETQYF. The CDR3 DNA reads as TGCGCCAGCAGCTCCGCCTTCGCCGGAGAGACCCAGTACTTC.